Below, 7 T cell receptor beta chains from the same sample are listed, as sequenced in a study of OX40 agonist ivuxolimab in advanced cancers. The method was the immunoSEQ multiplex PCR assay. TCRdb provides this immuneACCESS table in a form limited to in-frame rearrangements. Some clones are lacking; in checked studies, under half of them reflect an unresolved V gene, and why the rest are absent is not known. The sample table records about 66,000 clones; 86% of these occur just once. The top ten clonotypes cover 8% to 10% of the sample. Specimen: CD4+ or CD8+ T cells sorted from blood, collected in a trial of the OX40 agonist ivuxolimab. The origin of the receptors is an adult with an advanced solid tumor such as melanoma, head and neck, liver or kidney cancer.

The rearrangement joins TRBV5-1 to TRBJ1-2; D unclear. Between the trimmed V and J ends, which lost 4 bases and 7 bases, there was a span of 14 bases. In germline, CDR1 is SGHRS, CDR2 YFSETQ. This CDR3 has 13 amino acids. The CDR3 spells CASSPGRAGGYTF. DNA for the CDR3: TGCGCCAGCAGCCCGGGTAGGGCGGGTGGCTACACCTTC.

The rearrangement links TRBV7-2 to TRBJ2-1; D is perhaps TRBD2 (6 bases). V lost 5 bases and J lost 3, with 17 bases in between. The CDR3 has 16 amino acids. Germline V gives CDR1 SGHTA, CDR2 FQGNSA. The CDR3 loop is CASSLPSGPNYNEQFF. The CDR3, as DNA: TGTGCCAGCAGCCTCCCCAGCGGGCCTAACTACAATGAGCAGTTCTTC.

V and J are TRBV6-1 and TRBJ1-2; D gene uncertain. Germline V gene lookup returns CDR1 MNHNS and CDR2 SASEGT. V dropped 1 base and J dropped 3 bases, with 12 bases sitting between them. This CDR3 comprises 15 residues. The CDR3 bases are TGTGCCAGCAGTGAAGGGGAGGGATTTGACTATGGCTACACCTTC. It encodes CASSEGEGFDYGYTF.

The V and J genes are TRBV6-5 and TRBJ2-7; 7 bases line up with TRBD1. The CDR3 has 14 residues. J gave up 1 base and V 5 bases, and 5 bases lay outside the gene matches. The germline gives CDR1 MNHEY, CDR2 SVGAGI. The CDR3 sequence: CASSAGTASYEQYF. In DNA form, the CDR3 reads TGTGCCAGCAGTGCCGGGACAGCTTCCTACGAGCAGTACTTC.

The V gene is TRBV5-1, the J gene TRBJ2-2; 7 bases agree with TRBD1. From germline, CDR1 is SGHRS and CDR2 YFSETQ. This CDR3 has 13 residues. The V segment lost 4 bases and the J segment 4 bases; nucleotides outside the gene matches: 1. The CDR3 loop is CASSAGGTGELFF. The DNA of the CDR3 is TGCGCCAGCAGCGCAGGGGGCACCGGGGAGCTGTTTTTT.

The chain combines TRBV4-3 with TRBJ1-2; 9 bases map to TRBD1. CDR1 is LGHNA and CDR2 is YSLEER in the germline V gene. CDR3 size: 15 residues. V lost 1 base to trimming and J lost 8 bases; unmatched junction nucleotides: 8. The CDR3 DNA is TGCGCCAGCAGCCAAGGATGGGGACAGGGCGAGGGCTACACCTTC. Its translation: CASSQGWGQGEGYTF.

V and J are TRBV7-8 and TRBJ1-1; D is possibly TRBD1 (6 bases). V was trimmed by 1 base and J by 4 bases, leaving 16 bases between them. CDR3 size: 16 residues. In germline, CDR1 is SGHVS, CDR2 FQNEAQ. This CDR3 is CASSLGTGMTSTEAFF. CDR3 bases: TGTGCCAGCAGCTTAGGCACAGGGATGACTAGCACTGAAGCTTTCTTT.